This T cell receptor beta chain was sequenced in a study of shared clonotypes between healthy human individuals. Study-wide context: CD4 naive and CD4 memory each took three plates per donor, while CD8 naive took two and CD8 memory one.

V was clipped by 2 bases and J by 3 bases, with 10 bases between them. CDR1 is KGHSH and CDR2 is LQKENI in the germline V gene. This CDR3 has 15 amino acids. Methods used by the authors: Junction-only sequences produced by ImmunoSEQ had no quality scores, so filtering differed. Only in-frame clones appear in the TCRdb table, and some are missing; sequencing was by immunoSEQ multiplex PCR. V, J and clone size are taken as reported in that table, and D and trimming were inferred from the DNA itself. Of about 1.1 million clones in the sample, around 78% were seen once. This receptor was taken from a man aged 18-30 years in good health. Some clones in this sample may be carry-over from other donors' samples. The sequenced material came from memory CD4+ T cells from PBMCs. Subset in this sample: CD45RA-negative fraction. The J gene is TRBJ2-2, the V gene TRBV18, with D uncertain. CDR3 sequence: CASSPTQRYTGELFF. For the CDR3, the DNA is TGTGCCAGCTCACCAACACAGAGATACACCGGGGAGCTGTTTTTT. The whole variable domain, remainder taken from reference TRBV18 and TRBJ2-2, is NAGVMQNPRHLVRRRGQEARLRCSPMKGHSHVYWYRQLPEEGLKFMVYLQKENIIDESGMPKERFSAEFPKEGPSILRIQQVVRGDSAAYFCASSPTQRYTGELFFGEGSRLTVL.